This TCR beta chain was sequenced in a study of CD8+CD57+ T cells in acquired aplastic anemia. Regarding the study as a whole: Significant differences in CD8+ Simpson's diversity were not observed between patients and controls.

Germline assignment: CDR1 SQVTM and CDR2 ANQGSEA. The CDR3 sequence is 12 residues long. The V segment lost 4 bases and the J segment 5 bases; nucleotides outside the gene matches: 3. The template used for profiling TCR beta VDJ and CDR3 was genomic DNA. TCRdb re-derived calls from the reads in MiXCR, one entry per CDR3 protein. The data contain roughly 180,000 distinct CDR3 sequences, about three fifths of them singletons. Comment on this clonotype: Its specificity is not known.

This clonotype originated in a human donor with severe aplastic anemia or a healthy control (not recorded which). Sequenced: sorted CD4+, CD8+, or CD8+CD57+ T cells (not recorded which) from PBMCs. The chain carries TRBV29-1 and TRBJ2-5; 8 bases match TRBD1. DNA of the CDR3: TGCAGCGTTGGGGACAGGAGGGAGACCCAGTACTTC. Residues: CSVGDRRETQYF.